This TCR beta chain emerged from a study of shared clonotypes between healthy human individuals. Findings and caveats of the study: Approximately 5.1% was the fraction of naive CD4 clonotypes found shared across a few donors.

As to this clone: Its specificity is unknown.

The CDR3 length is 15 residues. Per germline, CDR1 MNHEY and CDR2 SVGAGI. With 6 bases clipped from V and 2 bases from J, the junction kept 4 bases outside the gene matches. Per the original data handling: Quality scores were absent from the junction-only immunoSEQ sequences, so filtering differed. Assay used: immunoSEQ multiplex PCR; TCRdb lists only in-frame clones, some missing. The D gene and trimming were derived from the DNA, and the V and J assignments and clone size from that table. The table shows about 2 million clones, with about 95% occurring only once. CD8 cells classed as naive were CD45RO-negative and positively selected for CCR7, excluding terminally differentiated effector memory CD45RA+ cells. Adults of Caucasian background living in Nashville, Tennessee made up all donors.

The receptor was isolated from a man aged 18 to 30 in good health. This chain uses TRBV6-5 with TRBJ1-3, with 10 nucleotides matching TRBD1. The sequencing input was naive CD8+ T cells sorted from blood. The DNA of the CDR3 is TGTGCCAGCAGCCAGGGGACAGGGGCTGGAAACACCATATATTTT. Translated: CASSQGTGAGNTIYF.